A single sample is the source of the 32 T cell receptor beta chains below, sequenced in a study of T cell responses to AZD1222 COVID-19 vaccine (dated by TCRdb to the early 2020s). The time point label here, explained by the study, means: baseline before first vaccination. The library was generated by the immunoSEQ multiplex PCR assay. TCRdb carries this immuneACCESS record with in-frame sequences only. Its versions omit some clonotypes, under half of them owing to an unresolved V gene in the studies checked, with the rest unexplained. The sample table lists roughly 84,000 clones, nearly 90% of them with a count of one. 1.5% of the sample is taken by the ten largest. The material sequenced was peripheral blood, taken on day 0 of AZD1222 vaccination. The receptors come from an adult in good health.

This rearrangement joins TRBV27 to TRBJ1-2; 8 bases agree with TRBD1. The germline CDR1 and CDR2 sequences are MNHEY and SMNVEV (reference sequence). The CDR3 runs to 15 residues. Germline trimming cut 7 bases from V and 1 base from J; bases unmatched to any gene: 8. This CDR3 is CASKPDRAHNYGYTF. DNA of the CDR3: TGTGCCAGCAAACCGGACAGGGCCCATAACTATGGCTACACCTTC.

The V call is TRBV6-1, the J call TRBJ1-4, with unresolved D. Germline CDR1 MNHNS, CDR2 SASEGT. The V and J ends lost 2 bases and 3 bases respectively, with 10 bases between them. This CDR3 region has 15 residues. The CDR3 protein is CASSERAGPNEKLFF. The CDR3 nucleotides read TGTGCCAGCAGTGAACGGGCAGGACCTAATGAAAAACTGTTTTTT.

The chain's CDR3 is CASRRDRAPYGYTF. The CDR3 DNA reads TGTGCCAGCAGACGAGACAGGGCCCCCTATGGCTACACCTTC. The chain joins TRBV6-5 to TRBJ1-2; 7 bases map to TRBD1. The length of the CDR3 is 14 residues. The trim removed 6 bases at V and 4 bases at J, leaving 8 bases unmatched. Germline lookup yields CDR1 MNHEY and CDR2 SVGAGI.

The CDR3 region has the DNA TGTGCCAGCAGCTTAGTCACTAGCGGGGGATACAATGAGCAGTTCTTC. It codes for CASSLVTSGGYNEQFF. The rearrangement links TRBV7-6 to TRBJ2-1; 11 bases align to TRBD2. Germline CDR1 reads SGHVS; CDR2 reads FNYEAQ. The trim removed 1 base at V and 4 bases at J, leaving 3 bases unmatched. There are 16 residues in the CDR3.

This clone was seen a handful of times. The rearrangement joins TRBV19 to TRBJ2-3; D unclear. There are 13 residues in the CDR3. V was clipped by 7 bases and J by 4 bases, with 12 bases between them. CDR1 and CDR2 from the germline V gene are LNHDA and SQIVND (reference sequence). CDR3 residues: CASKGTWADTQYF. The CDR3 DNA follows: TGTGCCAGTAAGGGCACCTGGGCAGATACGCAGTATTTT.

This sequence joins TRBV25-1 and TRBJ2-1; D call uncertain. The germline V and J ends were trimmed by 4 bases and 3 bases, with 4 bases remaining between them. The germline CDR1 and CDR2 sequences are MGHDK and SYGVNS. The CDR3 is made up of 12 amino acids. For the CDR3, the DNA is TGTGCCAGCAGTGTAGTCTACAATGAGCAGTTCTTC. It translates to CASSVVYNEQFF.

The chain combines TRBV11-2 with TRBJ1-2, with no clear D. The germline gives CDR1 SGHAT, CDR2 FQNNGV. V was trimmed by 5 bases and J by 8 bases, leaving 12 bases between them. This CDR3 has 12 residues. In DNA form, the CDR3 reads TGTGCCAGCAGCGTTTTAGGGCGGGGCTACACCTTC. Translated: CASSVLGRGYTF.

The chain couples TRBV19 to TRBJ2-5, with D tentatively TRBD1 or TRBD2 (5 bases each). V was cut by 7 bases and J by 4 bases, with 13 bases left in between. There are 13 residues in the CDR3. CDR1 and CDR2 (germline): LNHDA, SQIVND (reference sequence). This CDR3 is CASNRQSGETQYF. The CDR3 nucleotides are TGTGCCAGTAACAGACAGAGCGGAGAGACCCAGTACTTC.

This chain uses TRBV25-1 with TRBJ2-7, with D perhaps TRBD1 or TRBD2 (5 bases each). V was pared by 6 bases and J by 5 bases, with 14 bases between. CDR1 and CDR2 from the germline V gene are MGHDK and SYGVNS. The CDR3 runs 13 residues. The CDR3 reads CASSRPGHDEQYF. DNA for the CDR3: TGTGCCAGCAGCCGACCGGGGCACGACGAGCAGTACTTC.

The chain is built from TRBV6-5 and TRBJ1-5; tentative D call: TRBD1 (6 bases). CDR1 is MNHEY, CDR2 SVGAGI, per germline. V lost 5 bases and J lost 5, with 13 bases in between. The CDR3 sequence is 14 residues long. The CDR3 here is CASSLGATDQPQHF. CDR3 nucleotides: TGTGCCAGCAGTCTGGGGGCCACGGATCAGCCCCAGCATTTT.

The chain couples TRBV19 to TRBJ2-3; tentative D call: TRBD2 (6 bases). Germline loops: CDR1 LNHDA, CDR2 SQIVND (reference sequence). The CDR3 is 13 amino acids. The CDR3 nucleotides read TGTGCTTCCGGGGGATATAACACAGATACGCAGTATTTT. It translates to CASGGYNTDTQYF. Complete variable domain (other parts from reference TRBV19 and TRBJ2-3): DGGITQSPKYLFRKEGQNVTLSCEQNLNHDAMYWYRQDPGQGLRLIYYSQIVNDFQKGDIAEGYSVSREKKESFPLTVTSAQKNPTAFYLCASGGYNTDTQYFGPGTRLTVL.

This clone has just one count. The chain carries TRBV27 and TRBJ2-3; 9 bases are a match to TRBD1. Germline CDR1 reads MNHEY; CDR2 reads SMNVEV (reference sequence). Trimming at V came to 4 bases and at J to 0 bases, leaving 5 bases not matched to a gene. The CDR3 spans 16 residues. DNA for the CDR3: TGTGCCAGCAGTTCGTGGACAGGGGATAGCACAGATACGCAGTATTTT. Translation: CASSSWTGDSTDTQYF.

The chain uses TRBV11-2 and TRBJ1-5; no definite D call. There are 14 residues in the CDR3. V was shortened by 1 base and J by 0 bases, with 4 bases between the two germline ends. Per germline, CDR1 SGHAT and CDR2 FQNNGV. The CDR3 loop is CASSLAYSNQPQHF. The CDR3 DNA is TGTGCCAGCAGCTTAGCCTATAGCAATCAGCCCCAGCATTTT.

V and J are TRBV7-3 and TRBJ2-3; D might be TRBD2 (6 bases). From germline, CDR1 is SGHTA and CDR2 FQGTGA. V lost 5 bases to trimming and J lost 5 bases, with 17 bases between them. The CDR3 consists of 15 residues. The CDR3 DNA reads as TGTGCCAGCAGCCGTGACGGGACTCTCCGAGATACGCAGTATTTT. It codes for CASSRDGTLRDTQYF.

The chain recombines TRBV27 with TRBJ1-1; 8 bases map to TRBD1. Per germline, CDR1 MNHEY and CDR2 SMNVEV (reference sequence). The CDR3 has 14 residues. V shed 2 bases and J 6 bases; nucleotides not matched to a gene: 5. The CDR3 here is CASSLLQGGAEAFF. In nucleotides, the CDR3 is TGTGCCAGCAGTTTACTACAGGGGGGAGCTGAAGCTTTCTTT.

The chain couples TRBV4-3 to TRBJ1-4; no firm D call. Trimming removed 0 bases from V and 0 bases from J, with 8 bases in between. The V gene's germline CDR1 is LGHNA and CDR2 YSLEER. The CDR3 runs 16 residues. The CDR3 DNA sequence: TGCGCCAGCAGCCAAGAAACAGATGCAACTAATGAAAAACTGTTTTTT. It is translated as CASSQETDATNEKLFF.

The rearrangement links TRBV5-5 to TRBJ2-7; D unresolved. Trimming took off 0 bases at V and 6 bases at J, with 16 bases between the two ends. Germline V lookup: CDR1 SGHKS, CDR2 YYEKEE (reference sequence). CDR3 length equals 15 residues. For the CDR3, the DNA is TGTGCCAGCAGCTTGGCCGCGAGTACACCTTTCGAGCAGTACTTC. Protein sequence: CASSLAASTPFEQYF.

The sample holds one count of this clone. This chain uses TRBV25-1 with TRBJ2-5; D may be TRBD2 (5 bases). The CDR3 runs 11 residues. Trimming pared 8 bases from V and 5 bases from J, leaving 9 bases between. Per germline, CDR1 MGHDK and CDR2 SYGVNS. CDR3 sequence: CASRGLETQYF. CDR3 DNA sequence: TGTGCCAGCCGAGGGCTGGAGACCCAGTACTTC.

CDR3 protein: CASSLGTSLSSYNEQFF. The CDR3 nucleotides read TGCGCCAGCAGCCTAGGGACTAGCCTTAGCTCCTACAATGAGCAGTTCTTC. The chain is built from TRBV4-3 and TRBJ2-1; 9 positions match TRBD2. Looked up from germline, CDR1 is LGHNA and CDR2 is YSLEER. The CDR3 sequence is 17 residues long. V dropped 4 bases and J dropped 0; count of bases not matched to a gene: 7.

V and J are TRBV30 and TRBJ1-1; D perhaps matches TRBD1 (5 bases). In germline, CDR1 is GTSNPN, CDR2 SVGIG (reference sequence). The CDR3 runs to 13 residues. Trimming stripped 4 bases from V and 1 base from J, with 10 bases between. This CDR3 reads CAWTPQGNTEAFF. The DNA for the CDR3 is TGTGCCTGGACGCCCCAGGGGAACACTGAAGCTTTCTTT. The variable domain in full, with the rest retrieved from reference TRBV30 and TRBJ1-1, is SQTIHQWPATLVQPVGSPLSLECTVEGTSNPNLYWYRQAAGRGLQLLFYSVGIGQISSEVPQNLSASRPQDRQFILSSKKLLLSDSGFYLCAWTPQGNTEAFFGQGTRLTVV.

The V call is TRBV24-1, the J call TRBJ2-3; possible D gene TRBD2, 5 bases. Germline V CDR1 and CDR2: KGHDR, SFDVKD. Trimming removed 9 bases from V and 2 bases from J, with 8 bases in between. The CDR3 is 12 residues long. The CDR3 bases are TGTGCCACCGAGGGAAACACAGATACGCAGTATTTT. It is translated as CATEGNTDTQYF.

The V and J genes are TRBV11-3 and TRBJ2-7; D is perhaps TRBD2 (6 bases). The length of the CDR3 is 16 residues. V lost 0 bases and J lost 1, with 13 bases in between. Germline CDR1 and CDR2: SGHNT and YENEEA. CDR3 DNA sequence: TGTGCCAGCAGCTTAGATGGGGGGAATCCTTCCTACGAGCAGTACTTC. This sequence encodes CASSLDGGNPSYEQYF.

Turning to this clone: Distinct nucleotide sequences in the sample also encode this CDR3. V usage is TRBV9 and J usage is TRBJ2-5; D gene uncertain. The V gene lost 0 bases and the J gene lost 5 bases, with 5 bases spanning the gap. This CDR3 is built from 12 residues. The germline CDR1 and CDR2 sequences are SGDLS and YYNGEE. CDR3 loop: CASSVVGETQYF. The CDR3 nucleotides read TGTGCCAGCAGCGTAGTTGGGGAGACCCAGTACTTC.

The genes are TRBV29-1 and TRBJ2-7; D is possibly TRBD1 (5 bases). Germline V CDR1 and CDR2: SQVTM, ANQGSEA. The ends were cut back, 6 bases at V and 1 base at J, with 16 bases in the middle. The CDR3 consists of 14 residues. The CDR3 protein is CSVPRGGTSYEQYF. CDR3 sequence (DNA): TGCAGCGTCCCAAGGGGCGGTACGTCCTACGAGCAGTACTTC.

The CDR3 nucleotides read TGTGCCAGTAGTCCCCCAAGGGACTGGGGCTACACCTTC. Translation gives CASSPPRDWGYTF. The chain combines TRBV19 with TRBJ1-2, with D perhaps matching TRBD1 (5 bases). The CDR3 spans 13 residues. V was pared by 5 bases and J by 8 bases, with 15 bases between. Germline CDR1 and CDR2: LNHDA and SQIVND (reference sequence). The complete variable domain, with remaining parts taken from reference TRBV19 and TRBJ1-2, reads DGGITQSPKYLFRKEGQNVTLSCEQNLNHDAMYWYRQDPGQGLRLIYYSQIVNDFQKGDIAEGYSVSREKKESFPLTVTSAQKNPTAFYLCASSPPRDWGYTFGSGTRLTVV.

V is TRBV5-4 and J is TRBJ2-5, with 8 bases lining up with TRBD2. CDR1 and CDR2 (germline): SGHNT, YYREEE (reference sequence). The ends lost 4 bases at V and 1 base at J; junction bases unmatched: 6. CDR3 length equals 15 residues. The CDR3 protein is CASSSTSGSQETQYF. In nucleotides, the CDR3 is TGTGCCAGCAGCAGTACTAGCGGAAGCCAAGAGACCCAGTACTTC. Together with reference TRBV5-4 and TRBJ2-5, the CDR3 gives the full variable domain: ETGVTQSPTHLIKTRGQQVTLRCSSQSGHNTVSWYQQALGQGPQFIFQYYREEENGRGNFPPRFSGLQFPNYSSELNVNALELDDSALYLCASSSTSGSQETQYFGPGTRLLVL.

The chain has TRBV19 and TRBJ2-1; 12 bases map to TRBD2. Unmatched junction bases numbered 7, after V lost 3 bases and J lost 16 bases. Germline V gene lookup returns CDR1 LNHDA and CDR2 SQIVND (reference sequence). This CDR3 has 13 amino acids. CDR3 amino acids: CASSISTSGRPFF. For the CDR3, the DNA is TGTGCCAGTAGTATCTCAACTAGCGGGAGGCCCTTCTTC.

The CDR3 sequence is CASLSQGAMVSYEQYF. As DNA, the CDR3 is TGTGCCAGCCTTTCCCAGGGGGCGATGGTTTCCTACGAGCAGTACTTC. The chain recombines TRBV28 with TRBJ2-7; the match to TRBD1 covers 8 bases. The CDR3 contains 16 residues. V lost 8 bases, J lost 1 base, and 13 bases stayed unmatched. CDR1 MDHEN and CDR2 SYDVKM come from the germline V gene.

This chain uses TRBV9 with TRBJ1-1; maybe TRBD1 (6 bases). The CDR3 runs to 13 residues. Trimming stripped 2 bases from V and 4 bases from J, with 9 bases between. The V gene's germline CDR1 is SGDLS and CDR2 YYNGEE. The CDR3 reads CASSVTGFTEAFF. As DNA, the CDR3 is TGTGCCAGCAGCGTCACAGGGTTCACTGAAGCTTTCTTT.

This clone was seen a single time. V and J are TRBV29-1 and TRBJ2-3; D gene uncertain. Germline CDR1 is SQVTM and CDR2 is ANQGSEA. V was trimmed by 6 bases and J by 3 bases, leaving 4 bases between them. The CDR3 loop spans 10 amino acids. CDR3 sequence reads: CSVGTDTQYF. The CDR3 DNA reads TGCAGCGTGGGAACAGATACGCAGTATTTT.

The chain joins TRBV3-1 (or the pseudogene TRBV3-2) to TRBJ2-2, with 11 bases identical to TRBD2. V gave up 4 bases and J gave up 2 bases; unmatched junction bases: 3. Germline values: CDR1 LGHDT, CDR2 YNNKEL (reference sequence). This CDR3 is 16 amino acids long. The CDR3 protein is CASSRLAGRNTGELFF. Written as DNA, the CDR3 is TGTGCCAGCAGCCGACTAGCGGGAAGAAACACCGGGGAGCTGTTTTTT.

This clone was seen only a few times. The CDR3 nucleotides read TGTGCCAGTACTTCAGGGTTAGTCACCGGGGAGCTGTTTTTT. Translating it yields CASTSGLVTGELFF. The V call is TRBV19, the J call TRBJ2-2; D possibly corresponds to TRBD1 (5 bases). V gave up 7 bases and J gave up 4 bases, with 13 bases separating them. The germline gives CDR1 LNHDA, CDR2 SQIVND (reference sequence). The CDR3 runs 14 residues.